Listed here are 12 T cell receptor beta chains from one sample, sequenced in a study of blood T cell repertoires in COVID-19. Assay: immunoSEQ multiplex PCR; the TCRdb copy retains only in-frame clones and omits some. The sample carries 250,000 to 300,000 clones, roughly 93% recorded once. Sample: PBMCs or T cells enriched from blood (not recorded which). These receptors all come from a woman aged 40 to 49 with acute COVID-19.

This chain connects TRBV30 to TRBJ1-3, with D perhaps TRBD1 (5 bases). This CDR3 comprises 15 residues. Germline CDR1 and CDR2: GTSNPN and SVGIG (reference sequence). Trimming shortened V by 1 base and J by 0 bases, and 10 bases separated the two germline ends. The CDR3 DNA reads TGTGCCTGGAGTGATCGGGGGAACTCTGGAAACACCATATATTTT. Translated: CAWSDRGNSGNTIYF.

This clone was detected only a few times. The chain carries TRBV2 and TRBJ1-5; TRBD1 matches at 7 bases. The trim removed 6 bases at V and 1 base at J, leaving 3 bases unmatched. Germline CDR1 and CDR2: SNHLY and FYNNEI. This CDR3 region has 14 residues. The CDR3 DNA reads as TGTGCCAGCAGAGACAGGGCAAGCAATCAGCCCCAGCATTTT. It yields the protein CASRDRASNQPQHF.

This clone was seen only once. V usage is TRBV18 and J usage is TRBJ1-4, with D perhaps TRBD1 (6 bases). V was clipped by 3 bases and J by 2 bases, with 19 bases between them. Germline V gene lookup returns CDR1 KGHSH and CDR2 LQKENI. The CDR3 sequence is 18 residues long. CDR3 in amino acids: CASSPQGIQVRTNEKLFF. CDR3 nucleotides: TGTGCCAGCTCACCGCAGGGGATTCAGGTTCGGACTAATGAAAAACTGTTTTTT.

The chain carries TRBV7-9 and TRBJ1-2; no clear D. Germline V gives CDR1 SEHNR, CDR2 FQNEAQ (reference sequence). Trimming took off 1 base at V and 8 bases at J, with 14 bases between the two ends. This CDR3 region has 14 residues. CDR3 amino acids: CASSLGVTAWGYTF. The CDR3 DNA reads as TGTGCCAGCAGCTTAGGCGTCACCGCATGGGGCTACACCTTC. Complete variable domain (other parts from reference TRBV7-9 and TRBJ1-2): DTGVSQNPRHKITKRGQNVTFRCDPISEHNRLYWYRQTLGQGPEFLTYFQNEAQLEKSRLLSDRFSAERPKGSFSTLEIQRTEQGDSAMYLCASSLGVTAWGYTFGSGTRLTVV.

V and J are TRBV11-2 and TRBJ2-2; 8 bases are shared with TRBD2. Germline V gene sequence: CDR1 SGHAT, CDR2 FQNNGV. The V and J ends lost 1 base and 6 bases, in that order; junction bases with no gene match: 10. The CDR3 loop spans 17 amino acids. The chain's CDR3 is CASSLGLRREEAGELFF. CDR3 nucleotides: TGTGCCAGCAGCTTAGGACTGAGGCGGGAGGAGGCCGGGGAGCTGTTTTTT.

In DNA form, the CDR3 reads TGTGCCAGCAGTTACCAGGCAGGGGTTAACACTGAAGCTTTCTTT. Protein product: CASSYQAGVNTEAFF. The genes are TRBV6-5 and TRBJ1-1; perhaps TRBD1 as D (6 bases). Germline V gene sequence: CDR1 MNHEY, CDR2 SVGAGI. The CDR3 spans 15 residues. The V end lost 2 bases, the J end lost 2 bases, and 12 bases lay between the germline ends.

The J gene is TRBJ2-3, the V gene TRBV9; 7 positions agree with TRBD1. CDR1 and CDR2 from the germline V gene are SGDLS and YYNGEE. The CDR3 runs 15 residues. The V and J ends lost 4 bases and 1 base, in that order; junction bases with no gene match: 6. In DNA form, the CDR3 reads TGTGCCAGCAGCTCCCGGGACAGCCGCACAGATACGCAGTATTTT. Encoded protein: CASSSRDSRTDTQYF.

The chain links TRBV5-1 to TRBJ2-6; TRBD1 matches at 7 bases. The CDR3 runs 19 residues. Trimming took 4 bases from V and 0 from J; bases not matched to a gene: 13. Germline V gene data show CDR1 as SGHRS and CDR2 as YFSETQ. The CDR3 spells CASSRTRQGVDSGANVLTF. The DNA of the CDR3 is TGCGCCAGCAGCAGAACTAGACAGGGTGTGGACTCTGGGGCCAACGTCCTGACTTTC.

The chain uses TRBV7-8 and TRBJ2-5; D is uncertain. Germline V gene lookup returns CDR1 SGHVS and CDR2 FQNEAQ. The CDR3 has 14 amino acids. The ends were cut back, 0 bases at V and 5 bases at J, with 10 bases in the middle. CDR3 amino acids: CASSLAVRQETQYF. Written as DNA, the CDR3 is TGTGCCAGCAGCTTAGCCGTCAGGCAGGAGACCCAGTACTTC.

As DNA, the CDR3 is TGTGCCAGCAGTTTAGTGAGGGTCCCCAACCAGCCCCAGCATTTT. It encodes CASSLVRVPNQPQHF. The chain uses TRBV28 and TRBJ1-5; no definite D call. V was clipped by 2 bases and J by 7 bases, with 15 bases between them. The CDR3 is 15 amino acids. Per the germline V gene, CDR1 is MDHEN and CDR2 is SYDVKM. Complete variable domain (other parts from reference TRBV28 and TRBJ1-5): DVKVTQSSRYLVKRTGEKVFLECVQDMDHENMFWYRQDPGLGLRLIYFSYDVKMKEKGDIPEGYSVSREKKERFSLILESASTNQTSMYLCASSLVRVPNQPQHFGDGTRLSIL.

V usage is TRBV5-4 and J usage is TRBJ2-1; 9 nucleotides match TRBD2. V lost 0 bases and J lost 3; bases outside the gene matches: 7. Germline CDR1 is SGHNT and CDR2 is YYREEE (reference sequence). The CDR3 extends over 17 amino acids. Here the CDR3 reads CASSLAAGGTHYNEQFF. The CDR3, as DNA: TGTGCCAGCAGCTTGGCGGCGGGGGGGACCCACTACAATGAGCAGTTCTTC.

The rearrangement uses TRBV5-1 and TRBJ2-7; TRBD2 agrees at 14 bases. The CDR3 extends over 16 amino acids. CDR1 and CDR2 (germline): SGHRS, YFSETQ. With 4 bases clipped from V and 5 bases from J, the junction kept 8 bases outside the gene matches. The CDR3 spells CASSPQTSGGAHEQYF. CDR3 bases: TGCGCCAGCAGCCCACAGACTAGCGGGGGGGCCCACGAGCAGTACTTC.